The 3 T cell receptor beta chains given below trace back to one sample, sequenced in a study of cytomegalovirus exposure and HLA in healthy donors. 60 Vbeta and 13 Jbeta primers were used in PCR. Profiling relied on immunoSEQ multiplex PCR, and the TCRdb table lists in-frame clones only, not all of them. The sample records 130,000 to 150,000 clones, approximately 78% being singletons. Sequenced input: PBMCs. The source of these receptors is a female donor in good health and CMV-seronegative.

The chain is built from TRBV5-4 and TRBJ1-1, with D unresolved. Trimming left V 2 bases short and J 0 bases short, with 5 bases between. The CDR3 has 13 residues. CDR1 is SGHNT and CDR2 is YYREEE in the germline V gene (reference sequence). CDR3 in amino acids: CASSLNMNTEAFF. The CDR3 nucleotides read TGTGCCAGCAGCTTAAACATGAACACTGAAGCTTTCTTT.

The chain carries TRBV6-1 and TRBJ1-2; possible D gene TRBD1, 6 bases. This CDR3 spans 15 amino acids. Germline lookup yields CDR1 MNHNS and CDR2 SASEGT. Deletions cut 7 bases from V and 4 bases from J, with 19 bases between. As DNA, the CDR3 is TGTGCCAGCACCACAGTCCAAAGGGGGATCTATGGCTACACCTTC. Its translation: CASTTVQRGIYGYTF.

This rearrangement joins TRBV7-8 to TRBJ1-1; 8 positions match TRBD1. Trimming took 7 bases from V and 0 from J; bases not matched to a gene: 4. There are 14 residues in the CDR3. The germline CDR1 and CDR2 sequences are SGHVS and FQNEAQ. CDR3 DNA sequence: TGTGCCAGCACAGTGGACAGGGTGAACACTGAAGCTTTCTTT. Protein product: CASTVDRVNTEAFF.